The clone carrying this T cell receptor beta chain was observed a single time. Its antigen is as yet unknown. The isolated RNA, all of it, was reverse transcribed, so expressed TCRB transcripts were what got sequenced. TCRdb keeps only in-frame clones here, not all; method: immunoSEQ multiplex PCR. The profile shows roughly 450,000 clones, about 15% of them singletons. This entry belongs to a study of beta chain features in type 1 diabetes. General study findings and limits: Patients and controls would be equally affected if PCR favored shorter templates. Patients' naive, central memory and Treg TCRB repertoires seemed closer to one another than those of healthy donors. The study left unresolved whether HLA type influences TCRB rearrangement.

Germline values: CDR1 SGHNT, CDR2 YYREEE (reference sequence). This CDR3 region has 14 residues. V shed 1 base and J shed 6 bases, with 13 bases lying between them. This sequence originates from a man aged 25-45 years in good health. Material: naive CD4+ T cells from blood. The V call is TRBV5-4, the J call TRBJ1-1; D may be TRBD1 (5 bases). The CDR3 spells CASSLPSRAPEAFF. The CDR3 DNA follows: TGTGCCAGCAGCTTGCCGAGCAGGGCCCCTGAAGCTTTCTTT.